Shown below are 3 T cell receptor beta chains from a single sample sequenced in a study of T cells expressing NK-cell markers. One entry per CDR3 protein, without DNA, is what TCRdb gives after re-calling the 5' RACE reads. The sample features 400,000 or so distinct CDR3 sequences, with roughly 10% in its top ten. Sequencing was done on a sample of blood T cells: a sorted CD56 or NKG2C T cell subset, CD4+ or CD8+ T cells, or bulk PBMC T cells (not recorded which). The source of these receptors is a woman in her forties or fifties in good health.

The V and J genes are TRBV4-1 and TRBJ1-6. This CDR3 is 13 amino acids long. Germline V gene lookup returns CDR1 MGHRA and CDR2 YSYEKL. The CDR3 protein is CASSQDWGSPLHF.

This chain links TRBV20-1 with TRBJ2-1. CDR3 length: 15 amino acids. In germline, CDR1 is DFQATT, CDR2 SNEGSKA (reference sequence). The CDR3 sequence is CSARDSSGMGNEQFF.

CDR3 amino acids: CASSSNRGRNYEQYF. The chain is built from TRBV11-3 and TRBJ2-7; TCRdb returns TRBD1, unconfirmable since there is no DNA. This CDR3 has 15 amino acids. The germline V gene has CDR1 SGHNT and CDR2 YENEEA.